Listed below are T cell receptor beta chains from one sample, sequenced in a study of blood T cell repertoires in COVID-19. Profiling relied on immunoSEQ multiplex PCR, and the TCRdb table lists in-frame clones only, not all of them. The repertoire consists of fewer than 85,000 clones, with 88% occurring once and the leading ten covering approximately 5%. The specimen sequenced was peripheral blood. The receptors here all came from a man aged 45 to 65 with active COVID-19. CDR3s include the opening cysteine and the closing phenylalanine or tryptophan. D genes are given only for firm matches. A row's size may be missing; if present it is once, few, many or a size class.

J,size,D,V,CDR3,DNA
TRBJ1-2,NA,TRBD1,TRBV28,CASSFPNLQGAGYTF,TGTGCCAGCAGTTTTCCTAACCTACAGGGGGCTGGCTACACCTTC
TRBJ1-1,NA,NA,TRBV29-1,CSVQGGEAFF,TGCAGCGTTCAGGGAGGTGAAGCTTTCTTT
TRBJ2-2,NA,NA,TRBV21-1,CASSDSSGKIDTGELFF,TGTGCCAGCAGCGATTCGAGCGGGAAGATTGACACCGGGGAGCTGTTTTTT
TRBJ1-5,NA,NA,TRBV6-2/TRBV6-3,CASSYRTVYSNQPQHF,TGTGCCAGCAGTTACAGGACAGTTTATAGCAATCAGCCCCAGCATTTT
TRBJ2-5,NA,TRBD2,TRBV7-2,CASSIRGGVETQYF,TGTGCCAGCAGCATTCGCGGGGGGGTGGAGACCCAGTACTTC
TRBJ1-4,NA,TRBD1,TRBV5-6,CASQTGGNEKLFF,TGTGCCAGCCAGACAGGGGGCAATGAAAAACTGTTTTTT
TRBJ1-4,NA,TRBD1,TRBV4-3,CASSRQGIPATNEKLFF,TGCGCCAGCAGCCGACAGGGTATCCCCGCAACTAATGAAAAACTGTTTTTT
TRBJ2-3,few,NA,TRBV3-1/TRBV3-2,CASSRETVTDTQYF,TGTGCCAGCAGCCGCGAGACAGTCACAGATACGCAGTATTTT
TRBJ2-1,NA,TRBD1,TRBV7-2,CASSLIGSRGRGSYNEQFF,TGTGCCAGCAGCTTAATAGGTTCACGGGGCAGGGGGTCCTACAATGAGCAGTTCTTC
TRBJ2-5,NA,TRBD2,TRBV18,CASSPMASGKETQYF,TGTGCCAGCTCACCAATGGCTAGCGGGAAGGAGACCCAGTACTTC
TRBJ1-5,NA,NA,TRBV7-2,CASSLEGWGNQPQHF,TGTGCCAGCAGCTTAGAGGGGTGGGGCAATCAGCCCCAGCATTTT
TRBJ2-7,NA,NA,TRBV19,CATTPQGGHEQYF,TGTGCCACCACCCCGCAGGGAGGCCACGAGCAGTACTTC
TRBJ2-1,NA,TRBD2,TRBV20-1,CSASFSGAYNEQFF,TGCAGTGCTAGTTTTAGCGGGGCCTACAATGAGCAGTTCTTC
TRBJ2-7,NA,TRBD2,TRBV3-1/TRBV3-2,CASSQRTSGSFSTYEQYF,TGTGCCAGCAGCCAGCGGACTAGCGGGAGCTTCAGTACCTACGAGCAGTACTTC
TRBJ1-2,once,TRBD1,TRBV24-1,CATSDPPGTGNYGYTF,TGTGCCACCAGTGATCCTCCCGGGACAGGGAACTATGGCTACACCTTC
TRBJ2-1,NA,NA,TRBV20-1,CSARSYNEQFF,TGCAGTGCCCGGTCCTACAATGAGCAGTTCTTC
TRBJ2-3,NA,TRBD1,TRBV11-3,CASSLETGQGTYTQYF,TGTGCCAGCAGCTTAGAGACCGGACAGGGGACTTATACGCAGTATTTT